The rows below give T cell receptor beta chains drawn from one sample of a study of blood T cell repertoires in COVID-19. The repertoire was sequenced with immunoSEQ multiplex PCR; TCRdb's copy has only in-frame clones and lacks some. The sample includes about 250,000 clones, 65% to 85% of them seen just once. Sequencing used peripheral blood. The receptors were gathered from a woman at least 80 years old with acute or convalescent COVID-19. Each CDR3 is given without its conserved first and last residue. Size tells how often a clone was seen (once, few, many) or the class of an expanded clone, and some rows leave it out.

.	TRBV5-1	TRBJ2-3	ASSLRPLGSTDTQY
.	TRBV27	TRBJ1-4	ASGVGSTNEKLF
.	TRBV27	TRBJ2-1	ASSLSTGTSGRKF
.	TRBV29-1	TRBJ1-1	SVEWGGTEAF
once	TRBV28	TRBJ1-4	ASSFPGRHATNEKLF
.	TRBV2	TRBJ2-7	ASRYTGGVQY
.	TRBV6-6	TRBJ1-4	ASSQTRRGSDEKLF
.	TRBV7-8	TRBJ2-3	ASSFMGFFGGYTDTQY
.	TRBV21-1	TRBJ1-6	ASSVMWRGSPLH
.	TRBV3-1/TRBV3-2	TRBJ1-4	ASSYTGGATNEKLF
.	TRBV6-1	TRBJ1-3	ASSGLDTRSGNTIY
.	TRBV28	TRBJ2-2	ASRKWTGNTGELF
.	TRBV6-1	TRBJ2-7	ASSEVTSGSYEQY
.	TRBV6-5	TRBJ1-5	ASTDRVRQPQH
few	TRBV19	TRBJ1-6	ATKTDRGDNSPLH
.	TRBV7-2	TRBJ2-2	ASTGGGVSGELF
.	TRBV29-1	TRBJ2-7	SARTSRKQY
.	TRBV28	TRBJ1-3	ASKEGYSGNTIY
.	TRBV18	TRBJ1-2	ASSPPSGSST
few	TRBV7-8	TRBJ2-3	ASSSDFASTDTQY
.	TRBV11-2	TRBJ2-1	ASSRPRESSYNEQF
.	TRBV6-5	TRBJ2-4	ASRPLGGAKNIQY
.	TRBV29-1	TRBJ1-5	SVGSANQPQH
few	TRBV2	TRBJ1-5	ASSQGARIQPQH
.	TRBV9	TRBJ1-3	ASSVGLWTASGNTIY
once	TRBV27	TRBJ1-5	ASSLQGYQPQH
.	TRBV21-1	TRBJ1-3	ASSNKDRDIGNTIY
.	TRBV29-1	TRBJ2-5	SGRGTGETQY
.	TRBV6-6	TRBJ2-5	ASSSTGGPETQY
.	TRBV18	TRBJ2-7	ASSPPGGTYEQY
.	TRBV11-2	TRBJ2-3	ASSLRTSGFTDTQY
.	TRBV11-2	TRBJ1-1	ASSSGQADEAF
few	TRBV7-9	TRBJ2-7	ASSLGAGGGYEQY
.	TRBV6-2/TRBV6-3	TRBJ2-3	ASSQDQGIDTQY
.	TRBV18	TRBJ1-3	ASSPMTGYGGGNTIY
few	TRBV2	TRBJ1-2	ASSTLGQGDGYT
.	TRBV5-1	TRBJ1-2	ASSIDQGTYGYT
.	TRBV19	TRBJ1-6	ASSISGSPLH
.	TRBV3-1/TRBV3-2	TRBJ2-3	ASSEALLANTDTQY
.	TRBV28	TRBJ2-3	ASKAGVDTQY